The 3 T cell receptor beta chains in this list originate from one sample, sequenced in a study of cytomegalovirus exposure and HLA in healthy donors. The PCR used 60 Vbeta and 13 Jbeta primers. Only in-frame clones appear in the TCRdb table, and some are missing; sequencing was by immunoSEQ multiplex PCR. The listing contains 30,000 to 35,000 clones. Sequencing used PBMCs. Receptors originate from a woman aged 40 to 50 in good health and CMV-seropositive.

The chain couples TRBV5-6 to TRBJ1-1; 11 bases agree with TRBD1. CDR1 and CDR2 from the germline V gene are SGHDT and YYEEEE. The ends lost 1 base at V and 3 bases at J; junction bases unmatched: 8. This CDR3 region has 17 residues. The CDR3 DNA reads as TGTGCCAGCAGCTTGTTTTGGACAGGGGGCGGGTACACTGAAGCTTTCTTT. Its protein is CASSLFWTGGGYTEAFF.

The rearrangement uses TRBV10-3 and TRBJ1-5, with D tentatively TRBD1 (5 bases). Between the trimmed V and J ends, which lost 8 bases and 6 bases, there was a span of 14 bases. CDR3 length equals 13 residues. Germline CDR1 is ENHRY and CDR2 is SYGVKD. The CDR3 DNA reads as TGTGCCATCGCGCTAACAGGTGGTCAGCCCCAGCATTTT. Translated: CAIALTGGQPQHF.

The chain uses TRBV19 and TRBJ1-4; D is ambiguous. Germline V CDR1 and CDR2: LNHDA, SQIVND (reference sequence). This CDR3 comprises 14 residues. The V end was cut by 4 bases, the J end by 8 bases, with 14 bases between. The CDR3 bases are TGTGCCAGTAGTAGAGGCCGGGAAGAGGAAAAACTGTTTTTT. It specifies CASSRGREEEKLFF.